The sequence of this T cell receptor (beta chain) was determined in a study of identical twins. Overall study findings and caveats: Twin-shared out-of-frame alpha sequences were enriched for low generation probability. Where beta out-of-frame sequences were concerned, excess twin sharing was weaker.

The table lists this clonotype with a few counts. The target antigen is unknown. After template switching added a universal primer site, the resulting cDNA carried unique molecular identifiers. TCRdb ran MiXCR on the 5' RACE reads and lists one entry per CDR3 protein. The table has 1,800,000 or so distinct CDR3 sequences, under 35% seen once; the top ten hold 0.25% to 0.3%. The CDR3 runs to 16 residues. The genes are TRBV21-1 and TRBJ2-5. The DNA end favors TRBJ2-7, so the J call may be wrong. TRBV21-1 is assigned pseudogene status. The sequence was collected from a newborn girl in good health. The specimen was cord blood. The CDR3 protein is CASSPPFPQRCYEQYF. CDR3 nucleotide sequence: TGTGCCAGCAGCCCACCTTTTCCCCAACGGTGCTACGAGCAGTACTTC.